Presented here are 11 T cell receptor beta chains from one specimen sequenced in a study of T cells after yellow fever vaccination (dated 2019 in TCRdb). Library generation was performed with 5' RACE. The sequencer was an Illumina NovaSeq 6000. The public sequencing data were trimmed at Q25 with fastp and processed into clonotypes with MiXCR by TCRdb, which kept only in-frame beta chains. Identical CDR3 protein sequences are pooled into one entry, listed with their most common genes and DNA. The sample has 250,000 to 400,000 distinct CDR3 sequences on record, 3.5% to 4.5% of them singletons. The leading ten clones occupy 19% of the sample. This specimen's treatment or condition label, interpreted: live attenuated yellow fever vaccine strain. The source material was PBMCs, sampled 15 days after the yellow fever booster vaccination. These receptors originate from a man aged 18 to 30 who received the YFV17D yellow fever vaccine.

This clonotype was seen only a few times. The chain is built from TRBV7-3 and TRBJ2-1, with D possibly TRBD2 on 6 matching bases. Trimming removed 2 bases from V and 3 bases from J, with 11 bases in between. This CDR3 has 15 amino acids. From germline, CDR1 is SGHTA and CDR2 FQGTGA. DNA of the CDR3: TGTGCCAGCAGCTTATCCGGGGGAATCTACAATGAGCAGTTCTTC. Protein product: CASSLSGGIYNEQFF.

This clonotype was picked up many times. The chain links TRBV7-9 to TRBJ2-5; perhaps D is TRBD1 or TRBD2 (7 bases each). The CDR3 extends over 13 amino acids. V was shortened by 8 bases and J by 4 bases, with 14 bases between the two germline ends. Germline lookup yields CDR1 SEHNR and CDR2 FQNEAQ (reference sequence). Here the CDR3 DNA reads TGTGCCAGCGGACTAGGGGGCGGAGAGACCCAGTACTTC. It specifies CASGLGGGETQYF.

In this sample, this clonotype turned up many times. The chain uses TRBV6-5 and TRBJ2-1; 10 nucleotides line up with TRBD2. Germline loops: CDR1 MNHEY, CDR2 SVGAGI. The length of the CDR3 is 17 residues. Trimming cost V 4 bases and J 0 bases; bases outside gene matches: 6. CDR3 in amino acids: CASSSLLAGSSYNEQFF. As DNA, the CDR3 is TGTGCCAGCAGTTCGTTACTAGCGGGGAGCTCCTACAATGAGCAGTTCTTC.

This clonotype has more than one count but fewer than ten. This sequence joins TRBV5-5 and TRBJ2-7, with 7 bases aligning to TRBD1. This CDR3 comprises 15 residues. From germline, CDR1 is SGHKS and CDR2 YYEKEE (reference sequence). V was clipped by 5 bases and J by 0 bases; unmatched bases: 8. The CDR3 sequence: CASRKGDSLSYEQYF. The CDR3 DNA follows: TGTGCCAGCAGAAAAGGGGACAGTCTCTCCTACGAGCAGTACTTC.

The table lists this clonotype with many counts. The J gene is TRBJ2-7, the V gene TRBV5-6; 7 bases match TRBD1. CDR1 is SGHDT, CDR2 YYEEEE, per germline. The CDR3 has 15 amino acids. Losses at the gene ends were 5 bases for V and 4 bases for J; bases not matched to a gene: 12. The CDR3 is CASSSRDSAFYEQYF. In nucleotides, the CDR3 is TGTGCCAGCAGTTCTCGGGACAGCGCTTTTTACGAGCAGTACTTC. The full variable domain, with the rest looked up from reference TRBV5-6 and TRBJ2-7, is DAGVTQSPTHLIKTRGQQVTLRCSPKSGHDTVSWYQQALGQGPQFIFQYYEEEERQRGNFPDRFSGHQFPNYSSELNVNALLLGDSALYLCASSSRDSAFYEQYFGPGTRLTVT.

This clonotype has ten or more counts. The V and J genes are TRBV6-2 or TRBV6-3 and TRBJ1-6; unclear D gene. V was shortened by 4 bases and J by 10 bases, with 11 bases between the two germline ends. The germline V gene encodes CDR1 MNHEY and CDR2 SVGEGT. The CDR3 covers 13 residues. CDR3 DNA sequence: TGTGCCAGCAGTTCAAGCTCCAGCTCACCCCTCCACTTT. This sequence encodes CASSSSSSSPLHF.

The gene calls are TRBV5-1 and TRBJ2-5; TRBD1 aligns across 9 bases. Germline V gene lookup returns CDR1 SGHRS and CDR2 YFSETQ. The CDR3 is 15 amino acids. Trimming removed 4 bases from V and 2 bases from J; junction bases left unmatched: 6. CDR3 coding DNA: TGCGCCAGCAGCCGGACAGGGGTTGGACAAGAGACCCAGTACTTC. This codes for CASSRTGVGQETQYF.

This clonotype was counted at least ten times. The chain uses TRBV12-3 or TRBV12-4 and TRBJ2-1, with 8 nucleotides matching TRBD2. CDR3 length equals 15 residues. The junction had 11 bases not matched to a gene; V was cut back by 6 bases and J by 7 bases. CDR3 sequence (DNA): TGTGCCAGCAGCCCCCGGGAGGGCGATAGGAATGAGCAGTTCTTC. This sequence encodes CASSPREGDRNEQFF.

The table lists this clonotype with many counts. V and J are TRBV2 and TRBJ1-2; no clear D. CDR3 size: 13 residues. CDR1 is SNHLY, CDR2 FYNNEI, per germline. The V end lost 2 bases, the J end lost 2 bases, and 6 bases lay between the germline ends. The CDR3 region has the DNA TGTGCCAGCAGTGAAAGTTCAAACTATGGCTACACCTTC. The encoded protein is CASSESSNYGYTF.

This clonotype came up a few times. The chain links TRBV10-3 to TRBJ2-5; 8 positions match TRBD1. The CDR3 loop spans 14 amino acids. Germline V CDR1 and CDR2: ENHRY, SYGVKD. J lost 1 base, V lost 11 bases, and 9 bases had no gene match. CDR3 sequence reads: CAVRTGKGQETQYF. CDR3 DNA sequence: TGTGCCGTCCGGACAGGGAAGGGCCAAGAGACCCAGTACTTC.

Of note for this clonotype: A read error is possible here, since a much larger clone lies one base away. The chain couples TRBV12-3 or TRBV12-4 to TRBJ2-5, with D perhaps matching TRBD2 (6 bases). The CDR3 has 14 residues. Trimming shortened V by 5 bases and J by 4 bases, and 14 bases separated the two germline ends. The CDR3 bases are TGTGCCAGCAGTACCCGGGGGTCCGGAGAGACCCAGTACTTC. It encodes CASSTRGSGETQYF.